The entry below describes one TCR beta chain. The antigen remains unidentified. The record originates from a study of T cell responses to AZD1222 COVID-19 vaccine. Sequencing was performed with immunoSEQ multiplex PCR; in TCRdb, only in-frame clones are kept and a portion is missing. Of around 180,000 clones in the sample, 85% to 90% were seen once. Study conclusions and caveats: Vaccine-related CD4 TCRs covered spike, predominating at 160-218 and 743-854.

The V end lost 5 bases, the J end lost 0 bases, and 15 bases lay between the germline ends. The CDR3 spans 16 residues. Looked up from germline, CDR1 is MDHEN and CDR2 is SYDVKM. The source of this sequence is an adult in good health. The V call is TRBV28, the J call TRBJ2-3, with D tentatively TRBD2 (6 bases). The source was peripheral blood, collected on day 0 of AZD1222 vaccination. CDR3 in amino acids: CASSPLAETSTDTQYF. CDR3 nucleotide sequence: TGTGCCAGCAGTCCCTTAGCGGAAACTAGCACAGATACGCAGTATTTT.